A single sample gave rise to the 11 T cell receptor beta chains below, sequenced in a study of cytomegalovirus exposure and HLA in healthy donors. Researchers ran the PCR with 60 Vbeta and 13 Jbeta primers. Libraries were prepared by immunoSEQ multiplex PCR; TCRdb keeps only in-frame clonotypes and omits some of them. Of under 150,000 clones in the sample, 70% to 80% were seen once. The sequenced sample consisted of PBMCs. The receptors derive from a woman aged 60-70 years in good health and CMV-seronegative.

This sequence joins TRBV7-9 and TRBJ2-1, with 7 bases aligning to TRBD1. Trimming removed 3 bases from V and 4 bases from J; junction bases left unmatched: 6. Germline V gives CDR1 SEHNR, CDR2 FQNEAQ (reference sequence). CDR3 size: 15 residues. CDR3: CASSFYRGKYNEQFF. The CDR3 DNA reads as TGTGCCAGCAGCTTCTACAGGGGCAAGTACAATGAGCAGTTCTTC.

The rearrangement uses TRBV29-1 and TRBJ1-2; D unclear. Trimming shortened V by 3 bases and J by 8 bases, and 7 bases separated the two germline ends. The CDR3 runs to 10 residues. Germline values: CDR1 SQVTM, CDR2 ANQGSEA. The CDR3 DNA follows: TGCAGCGTTGACGGAGGAGGCTACACCTTC. Its protein product is CSVDGGGYTF. Drawing the rest from reference TRBV29-1 and TRBJ1-2, the complete variable domain is SAVISQKPSRDICQRGTSLTIQCQVDSQVTMMFWYRQQPGQSLTLIATANQGSEATYESGFVIDKFPISRPNLTFSTLTVSNMSPEDSSIYLCSVDGGGYTFGSGTRLTVV.

The J gene is TRBJ2-7, the V gene TRBV9; 9 bases fit TRBD1. CDR1 and CDR2 from the germline V gene are SGDLS and YYNGEE. V gave up 4 bases and J gave up 2 bases; unmatched junction bases: 7. The CDR3 is 15 residues long. CDR3 residues: CASSLRQGDAYEQYF. CDR3 DNA: TGTGCCAGCAGCTTAAGACAGGGGGACGCCTACGAGCAGTACTTC.

The chain couples TRBV19 to TRBJ1-2; 7 nucleotides line up with TRBD1. This CDR3 comprises 14 residues. J was trimmed by 5 bases and V by 3 bases; bases with no gene match: 6. The germline V gene has CDR1 LNHDA and CDR2 SQIVND (reference sequence). CDR3 DNA: TGTGCCAGTAGTATCCCGGGACAGAATTATGGCTACACCTTC. As protein: CASSIPGQNYGYTF.

This chain connects TRBV19 to TRBJ1-6, with 8 bases lining up with TRBD1. With 2 bases clipped from V and 7 bases from J, the junction kept 4 bases outside the gene matches. The germline V gene encodes CDR1 LNHDA and CDR2 SQIVND (reference sequence). This CDR3 is 15 amino acids long. CDR3 nucleotides: TGTGCCAGTAGTATAATAGGACAGGGAAATTCACCCCTCCACTTT. This gives the protein CASSIIGQGNSPLHF.

The chain combines TRBV5-1 with TRBJ1-1, with 10 bases aligning to TRBD1. After removal of 1 base from V and 4 bases from J, the junction contained 4 bases not matched to a gene. The CDR3 runs to 15 residues. The germline gives CDR1 SGHRS, CDR2 YFSETQ. In nucleotides, the CDR3 is TGCGCCAGCAGCTTGCGGACAGGGGGGACCACTGAAGCTTTCTTT. Amino acid sequence: CASSLRTGGTTEAFF.

The V call is TRBV6-5, the J call TRBJ2-7; maybe TRBD1 (5 bases). The CDR3 spans 15 residues. CDR1 and CDR2 (germline): MNHEY, SVGAGI. The V end was cut by 6 bases, the J end by 4 bases, with 19 bases between. The CDR3 DNA reads TGTGCCAGCAGCAGGCCGAGAGGACAAGGATACGAGCAGTACTTC. It yields the protein CASSRPRGQGYEQYF.

The chain joins TRBV11-2 to TRBJ2-7, with TRBD1 matching over 8 bases. The CDR3 is 14 amino acids. The germline V gene has CDR1 SGHAT and CDR2 FQNNGV. With V trimmed by 4 bases and J by 6 bases, 8 bases remained unmatched. The CDR3 protein is CASSSDRAGGEQYF. The CDR3 DNA sequence: TGTGCCAGCAGCTCGGACAGGGCAGGTGGCGAGCAGTACTTC.

The rearrangement links TRBV5-1 to TRBJ2-7; 11 nucleotides align to TRBD1. After removal of 3 bases from V and 3 bases from J, the junction contained 8 bases not matched to a gene. CDR3 length equals 16 residues. Per germline, CDR1 SGHRS and CDR2 YFSETQ. This CDR3 reads CASSYTPGTGGYEQYF. The CDR3 bases are TGCGCCAGCAGCTACACTCCCGGGACAGGGGGCTACGAGCAGTACTTC.

CDR3 in amino acids: CASSYENQPQHF. The DNA of the CDR3 is TGTGCCAGCAGTTACGAGAATCAGCCCCAGCATTTT. The gene calls are TRBV27 and TRBJ1-5; no clear D gene. CDR3 length: 12 residues. Germline lookup yields CDR1 MNHEY and CDR2 SMNVEV (reference sequence). Trimming cost V 4 bases and J 4 bases, with 5 bases left between them.

This chain links TRBV18 with TRBJ2-7; maybe TRBD1 (6 bases). Germline assignment: CDR1 KGHSH and CDR2 LQKENI. The CDR3 totals 16 residues. The V and J ends lost 2 bases and 6 bases respectively, with 20 bases between them. The CDR3 DNA reads TGTGCCAGCTCACCAGGGGGCCGCGTTGCGTCCGGCGAGCAGTACTTC. Translated, it gives CASSPGGRVASGEQYF.